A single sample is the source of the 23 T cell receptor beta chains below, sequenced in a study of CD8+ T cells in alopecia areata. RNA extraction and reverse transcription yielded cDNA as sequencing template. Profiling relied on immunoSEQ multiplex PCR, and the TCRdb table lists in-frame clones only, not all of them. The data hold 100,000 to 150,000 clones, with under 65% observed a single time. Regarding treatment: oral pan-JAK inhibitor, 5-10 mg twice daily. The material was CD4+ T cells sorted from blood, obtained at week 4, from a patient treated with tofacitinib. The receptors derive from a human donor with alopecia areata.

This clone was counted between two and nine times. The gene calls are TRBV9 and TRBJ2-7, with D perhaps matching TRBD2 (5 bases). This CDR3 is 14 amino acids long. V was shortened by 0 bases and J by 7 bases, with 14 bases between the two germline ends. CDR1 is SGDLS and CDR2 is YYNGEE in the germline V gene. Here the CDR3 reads CASSVGGFNEEQYF. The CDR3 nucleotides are TGTGCCAGCAGCGTAGGAGGGTTCAATGAGGAGCAGTACTTC.

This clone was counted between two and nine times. The DNA of the CDR3 is TGTGCCAGTCTCCTAAGTGGGGCCAATCAGCCCCAGCATTTT. Its protein is CASLLSGANQPQHF. The chain joins TRBV28 to TRBJ1-5; the D gene is possibly TRBD1 (5 bases). V was trimmed by 9 bases and J by 3 bases, leaving 15 bases between them. CDR1 is MDHEN and CDR2 is SYDVKM in the germline V gene. The CDR3 runs to 14 residues.

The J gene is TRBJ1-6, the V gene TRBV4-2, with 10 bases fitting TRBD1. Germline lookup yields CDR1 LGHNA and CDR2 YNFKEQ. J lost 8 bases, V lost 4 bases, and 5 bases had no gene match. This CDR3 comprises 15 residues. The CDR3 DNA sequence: TGTGCCAGCAGCCCCTGGGACAGGGGTGATTCACCCCTCCACTTT. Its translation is CASSPWDRGDSPLHF.

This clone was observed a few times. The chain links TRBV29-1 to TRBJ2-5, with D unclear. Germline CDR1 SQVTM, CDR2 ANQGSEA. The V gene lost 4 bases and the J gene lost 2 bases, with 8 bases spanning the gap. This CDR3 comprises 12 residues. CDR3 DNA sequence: TGCAGCGTTGGTCGGGTTCAAGAGACCCAGTACTTC. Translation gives CSVGRVQETQYF.

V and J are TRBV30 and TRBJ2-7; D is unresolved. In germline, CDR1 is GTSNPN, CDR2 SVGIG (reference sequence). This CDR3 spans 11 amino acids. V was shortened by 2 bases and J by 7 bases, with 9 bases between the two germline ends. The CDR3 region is CAWSREQEQYF. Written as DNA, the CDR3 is TGTGCCTGGAGTCGAGAGCAGGAGCAGTACTTC.

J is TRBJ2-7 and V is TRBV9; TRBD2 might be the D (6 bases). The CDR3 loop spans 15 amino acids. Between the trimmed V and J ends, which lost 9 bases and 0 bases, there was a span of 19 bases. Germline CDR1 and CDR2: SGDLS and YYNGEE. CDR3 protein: CAIPHSGTYSYEQYF. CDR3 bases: TGTGCCATCCCCCATTCCGGGACTTACTCCTACGAGCAGTACTTC. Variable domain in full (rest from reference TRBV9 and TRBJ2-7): DSGVTQTPKHLITATGQRVTLRCSPRSGDLSVYWYQQSLDQGLQFLIQYYNGEERAKGNILERFSAQQFPDLHSELNLSSLELGDSALYFCAIPHSGTYSYEQYFGPGTRLTVT.

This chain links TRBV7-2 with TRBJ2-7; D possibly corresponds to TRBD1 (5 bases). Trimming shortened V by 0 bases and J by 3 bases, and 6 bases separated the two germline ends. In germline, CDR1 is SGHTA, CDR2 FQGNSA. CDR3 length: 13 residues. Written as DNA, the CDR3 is TGTGCCAGCAGCTTAGCAGGGGACTACGAGCAGTACTTC. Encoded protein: CASSLAGDYEQYF.

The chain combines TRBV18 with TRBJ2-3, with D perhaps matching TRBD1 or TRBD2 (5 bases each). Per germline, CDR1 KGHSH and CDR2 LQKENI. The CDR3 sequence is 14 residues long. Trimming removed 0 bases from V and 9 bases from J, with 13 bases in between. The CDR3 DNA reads TGTGCCAGCTCACCACCTACTAGTGAGGGGACGCAGTATTTT. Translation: CASSPPTSEGTQYF.

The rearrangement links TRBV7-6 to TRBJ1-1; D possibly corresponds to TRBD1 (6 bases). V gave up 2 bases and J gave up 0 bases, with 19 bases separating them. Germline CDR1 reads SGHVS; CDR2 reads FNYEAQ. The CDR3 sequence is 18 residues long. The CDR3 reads CASSLRSGGVILNTEAFF. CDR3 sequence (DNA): TGTGCCAGCAGCTTAAGGTCCGGGGGCGTGATCCTGAACACTGAAGCTTTCTTT.

This CDR3 reads CASSLTPNTEAFF. DNA of the CDR3: TGTGCCAGCAGTCTTACCCCTAACACTGAAGCTTTCTTT. This chain connects TRBV2 to TRBJ1-1, with D unresolved. The CDR3 has 13 residues. The germline gives CDR1 SNHLY, CDR2 FYNNEI. Trimming stripped 5 bases from V and 2 bases from J, with 9 bases between. Based on the CDR3 plus reference TRBV2 and TRBJ1-1, the full variable domain is EPEVTQTPSHQVTQMGQEVILRCVPISNHLYFYWYRQILGQKVEFLVSFYNNEISEKSEIFDDQFSVERPDGSNFTLKIRSTKLEDSAMYFCASSLTPNTEAFFGQGTRLTVV.

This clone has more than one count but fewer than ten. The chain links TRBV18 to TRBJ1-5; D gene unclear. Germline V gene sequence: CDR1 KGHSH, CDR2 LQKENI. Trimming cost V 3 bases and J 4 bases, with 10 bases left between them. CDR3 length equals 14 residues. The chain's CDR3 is CASSPGRFNQPQHF. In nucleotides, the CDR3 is TGTGCCAGCTCACCGGGCAGGTTTAATCAGCCCCAGCATTTT. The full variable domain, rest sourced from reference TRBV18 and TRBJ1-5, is NAGVMQNPRHLVRRRGQEARLRCSPMKGHSHVYWYRQLPEEGLKFMVYLQKENIIDESGMPKERFSAEFPKEGPSILRIQQVVRGDSAAYFCASSPGRFNQPQHFGDGTRLSIL.

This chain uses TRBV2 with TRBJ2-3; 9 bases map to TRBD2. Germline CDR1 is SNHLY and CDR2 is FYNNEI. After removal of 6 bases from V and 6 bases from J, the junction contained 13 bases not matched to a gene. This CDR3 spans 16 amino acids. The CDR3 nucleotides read TGTGCCAGCAGCCTAAGGGGACTAGCAGCGATGGATACGCAGTATTTT. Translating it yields CASSLRGLAAMDTQYF.

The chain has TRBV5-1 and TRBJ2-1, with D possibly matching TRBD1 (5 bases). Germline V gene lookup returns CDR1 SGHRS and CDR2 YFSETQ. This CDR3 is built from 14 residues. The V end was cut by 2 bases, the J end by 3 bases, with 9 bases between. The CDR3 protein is CASSLGQVYNEQFF. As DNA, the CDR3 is TGCGCCAGCAGCTTAGGACAAGTCTACAATGAGCAGTTCTTC.

CDR3 region: CSVDRRKNTEAFF. CDR3 coding DNA: TGCAGCGTGGACAGGAGAAAGAACACTGAAGCTTTCTTT. V is TRBV29-1 and J is TRBJ1-1; TRBD1 matches at 7 bases. CDR3 size: 13 residues. The germline V gene encodes CDR1 SQVTM and CDR2 ANQGSEA. J lost 1 base, V lost 6 bases, and 5 bases had no gene match.

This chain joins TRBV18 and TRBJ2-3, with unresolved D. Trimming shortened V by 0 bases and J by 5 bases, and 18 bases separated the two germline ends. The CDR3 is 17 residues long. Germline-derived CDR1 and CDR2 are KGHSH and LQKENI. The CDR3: CASSPPNELVPGDTQYF. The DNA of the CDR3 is TGTGCCAGCTCACCACCGAATGAACTCGTCCCGGGAGATACGCAGTATTTT.

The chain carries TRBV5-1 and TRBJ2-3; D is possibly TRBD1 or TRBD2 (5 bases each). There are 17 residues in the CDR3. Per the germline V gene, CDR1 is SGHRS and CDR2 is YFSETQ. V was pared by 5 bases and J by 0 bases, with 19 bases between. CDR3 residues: CASSPGGTSVSTDTQYF. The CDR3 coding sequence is TGCGCCAGCAGTCCGGGTGGGACGTCAGTAAGCACAGATACGCAGTATTTT.

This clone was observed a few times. The CDR3 region is CASSLAWTVYF. CDR3 sequence (DNA): TGTGCCAGCAGCTTAGCCTGGACTGTGTACTTC. The chain joins TRBV7-9 to TRBJ2-5; possible D gene TRBD2, 5 bases. The length of the CDR3 is 11 residues. CDR1 SEHNR and CDR2 FQNEAQ come from the germline V gene (reference sequence). Trimming took 0 bases from V and 13 from J, leaving 9 bases between them. Drawing the rest from reference TRBV7-9 and TRBJ2-5, the complete variable domain is DTGVSQNPRHKITKRGQNVTFRCDPISEHNRLYWYRQTLGQGPEFLTYFQNEAQLEKSRLLSDRFSAERPKGSFSTLEIQRTEQGDSAMYLCASSLAWTVYFGPGTRLLVL.

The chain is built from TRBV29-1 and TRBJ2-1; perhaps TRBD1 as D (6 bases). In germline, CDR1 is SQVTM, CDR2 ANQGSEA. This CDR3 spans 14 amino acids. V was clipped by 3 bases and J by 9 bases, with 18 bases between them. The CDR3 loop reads CSVDDPGQHGEQFF. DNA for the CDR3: TGCAGCGTTGATGATCCGGGACAACACGGTGAGCAGTTCTTC.

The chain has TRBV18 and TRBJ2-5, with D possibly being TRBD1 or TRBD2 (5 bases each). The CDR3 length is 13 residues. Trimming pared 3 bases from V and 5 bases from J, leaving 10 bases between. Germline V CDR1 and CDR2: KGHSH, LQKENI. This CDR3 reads CASSPGWDETQYF. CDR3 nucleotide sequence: TGTGCCAGCTCACCCGGGTGGGACGAGACCCAGTACTTC.

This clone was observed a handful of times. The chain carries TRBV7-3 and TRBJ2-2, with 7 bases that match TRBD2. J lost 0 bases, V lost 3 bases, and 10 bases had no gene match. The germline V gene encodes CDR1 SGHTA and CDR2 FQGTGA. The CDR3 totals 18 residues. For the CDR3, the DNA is TGTGCCAGCAGCTTCACTGGCGGGGGAGTCGCGAACACCGGGGAGCTGTTTTTT. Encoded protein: CASSFTGGGVANTGELFF.

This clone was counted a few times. CDR3 sequence: CASSITGGASNQPQHF. DNA for the CDR3: TGTGCCAGCAGCATCACAGGGGGCGCGAGCAATCAGCCCCAGCATTTT. This sequence joins TRBV5-4 and TRBJ1-5; 9 bases align to TRBD1. Germline assignment: CDR1 SGHNT and CDR2 YYREEE (reference sequence). This CDR3 has 16 amino acids. V lost 4 bases and J lost 1; bases outside the gene matches: 6.

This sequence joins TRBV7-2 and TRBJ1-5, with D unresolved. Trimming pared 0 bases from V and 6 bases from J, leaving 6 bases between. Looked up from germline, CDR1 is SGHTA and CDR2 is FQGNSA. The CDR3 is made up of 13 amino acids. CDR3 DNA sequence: TGTGCCAGCAGCTTAGCGGCAGGTCAGCCCCAGCATTTT. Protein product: CASSLAAGQPQHF.

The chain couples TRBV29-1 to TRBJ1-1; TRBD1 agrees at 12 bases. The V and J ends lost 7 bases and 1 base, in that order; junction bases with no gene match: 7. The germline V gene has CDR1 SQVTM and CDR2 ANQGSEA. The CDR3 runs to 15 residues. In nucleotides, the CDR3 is TGCAGCGCCCCGGGACAGGGGGCGCGGAACACTGAAGCTTTCTTT. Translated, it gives CSAPGQGARNTEAFF.